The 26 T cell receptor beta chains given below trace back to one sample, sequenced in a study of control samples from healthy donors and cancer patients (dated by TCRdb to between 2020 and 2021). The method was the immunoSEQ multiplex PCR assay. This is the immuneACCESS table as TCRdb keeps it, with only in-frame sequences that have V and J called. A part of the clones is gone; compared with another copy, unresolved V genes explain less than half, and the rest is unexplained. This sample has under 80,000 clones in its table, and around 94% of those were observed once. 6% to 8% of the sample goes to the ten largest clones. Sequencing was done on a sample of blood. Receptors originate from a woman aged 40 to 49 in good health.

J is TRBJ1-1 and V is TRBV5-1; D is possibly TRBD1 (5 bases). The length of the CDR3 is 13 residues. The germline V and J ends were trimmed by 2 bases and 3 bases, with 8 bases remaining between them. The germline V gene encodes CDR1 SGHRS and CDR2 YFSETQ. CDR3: CASSFKGDTEAFF. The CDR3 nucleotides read TGCGCCAGCAGCTTCAAAGGGGACACTGAAGCTTTCTTT.

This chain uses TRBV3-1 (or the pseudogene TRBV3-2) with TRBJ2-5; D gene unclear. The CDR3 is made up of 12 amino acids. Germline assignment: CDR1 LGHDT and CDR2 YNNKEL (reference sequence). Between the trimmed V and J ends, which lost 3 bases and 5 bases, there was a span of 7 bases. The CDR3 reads CASSQVGETQYF. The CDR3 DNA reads TGTGCCAGCAGCCAGGTGGGGGAGACCCAGTACTTC.

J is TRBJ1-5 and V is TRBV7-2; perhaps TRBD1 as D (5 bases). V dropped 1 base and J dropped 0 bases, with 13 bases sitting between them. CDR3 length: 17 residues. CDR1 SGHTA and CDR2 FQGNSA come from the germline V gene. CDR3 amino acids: CASSLGLGRGSNQPQHF. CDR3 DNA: TGTGCCAGCAGCTTAGGTTTAGGGAGGGGTAGCAATCAGCCCCAGCATTTT.

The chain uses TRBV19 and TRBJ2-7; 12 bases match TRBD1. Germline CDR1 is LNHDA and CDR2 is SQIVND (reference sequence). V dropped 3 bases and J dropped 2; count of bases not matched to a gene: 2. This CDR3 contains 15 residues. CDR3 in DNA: TGTGCCAGTAGTATTAGGGACAGGGGGCCCTACGAGCAGTACTTC. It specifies CASSIRDRGPYEQYF. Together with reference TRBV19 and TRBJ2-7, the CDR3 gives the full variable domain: DGGITQSPKYLFRKEGQNVTLSCEQNLNHDAMYWYRQDPGQGLRLIYYSQIVNDFQKGDIAEGYSVSREKKESFPLTVTSAQKNPTAFYLCASSIRDRGPYEQYFGPGTRLTVT.

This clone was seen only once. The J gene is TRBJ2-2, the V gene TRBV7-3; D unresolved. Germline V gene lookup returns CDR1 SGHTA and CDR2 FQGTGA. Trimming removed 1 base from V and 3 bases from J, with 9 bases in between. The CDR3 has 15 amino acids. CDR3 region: CASSLNRVDTGELFF. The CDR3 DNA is TGTGCCAGCAGCTTAAACCGGGTGGACACCGGGGAGCTGTTTTTT.

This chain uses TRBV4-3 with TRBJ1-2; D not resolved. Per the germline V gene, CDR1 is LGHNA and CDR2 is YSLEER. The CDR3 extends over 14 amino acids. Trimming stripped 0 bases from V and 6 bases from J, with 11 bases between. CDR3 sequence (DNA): TGCGCCAGCAGCCAAGATAGAAGGTGGGATGGCTACACCTTC. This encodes CASSQDRRWDGYTF.

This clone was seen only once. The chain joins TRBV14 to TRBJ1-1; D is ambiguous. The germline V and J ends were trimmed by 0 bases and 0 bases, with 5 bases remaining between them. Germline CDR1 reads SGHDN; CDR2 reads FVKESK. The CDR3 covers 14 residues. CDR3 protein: CASSQDPMNTEAFF. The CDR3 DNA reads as TGTGCCAGCAGCCAAGATCCGATGAACACTGAAGCTTTCTTT.

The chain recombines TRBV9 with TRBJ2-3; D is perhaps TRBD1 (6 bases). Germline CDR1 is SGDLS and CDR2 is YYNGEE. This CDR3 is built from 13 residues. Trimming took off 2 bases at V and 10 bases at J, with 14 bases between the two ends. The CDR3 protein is CASSVVQGFAQYF. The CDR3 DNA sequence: TGTGCCAGCAGCGTGGTACAGGGCTTTGCGCAGTATTTT.

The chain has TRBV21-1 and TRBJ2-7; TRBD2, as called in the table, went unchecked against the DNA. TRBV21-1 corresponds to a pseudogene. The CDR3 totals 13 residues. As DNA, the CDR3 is TGTGCCAGCACCCCGGGACTAGCTGACGAGCAGTACTTC. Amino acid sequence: CASTPGLADEQYF.

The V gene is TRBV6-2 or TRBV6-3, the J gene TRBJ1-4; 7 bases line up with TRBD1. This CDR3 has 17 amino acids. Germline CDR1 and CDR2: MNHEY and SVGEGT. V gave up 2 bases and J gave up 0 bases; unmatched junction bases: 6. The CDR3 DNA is TGTGCCAGCAGTTACCCGACAGGGTCAACAACTAATGAAAAACTGTTTTTT. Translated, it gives CASSYPTGSTTNEKLFF.

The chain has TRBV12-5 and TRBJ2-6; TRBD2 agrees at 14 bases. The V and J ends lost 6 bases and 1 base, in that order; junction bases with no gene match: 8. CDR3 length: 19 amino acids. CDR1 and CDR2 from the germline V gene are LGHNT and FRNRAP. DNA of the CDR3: TGTGCTAGTGGCTCCGGGACTAGCGGGGGCTTATCTGGGGCCAACGTCCTGACTTTC. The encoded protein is CASGSGTSGGLSGANVLTF.

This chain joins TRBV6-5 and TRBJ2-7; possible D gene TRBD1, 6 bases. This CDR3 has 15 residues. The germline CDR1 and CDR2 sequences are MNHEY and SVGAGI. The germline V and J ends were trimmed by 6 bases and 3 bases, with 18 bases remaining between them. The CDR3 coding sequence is TGTGCCAGCAGCTCCCCGGGCCAGGGACACTACGAGCAGTACTTC. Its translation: CASSSPGQGHYEQYF.

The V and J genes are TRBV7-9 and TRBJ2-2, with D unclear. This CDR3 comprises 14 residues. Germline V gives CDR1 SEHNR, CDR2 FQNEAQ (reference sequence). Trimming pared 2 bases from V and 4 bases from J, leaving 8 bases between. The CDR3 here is CASSLSLSTGELFF. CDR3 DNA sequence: TGTGCCAGCAGCTTATCTCTCAGCACCGGGGAGCTGTTTTTT.

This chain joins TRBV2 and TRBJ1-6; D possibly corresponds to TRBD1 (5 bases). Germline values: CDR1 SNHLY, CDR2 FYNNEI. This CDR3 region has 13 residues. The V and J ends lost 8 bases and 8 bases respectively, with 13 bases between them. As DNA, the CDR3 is TGTGCCAGCGTCGCAGGGCCATATTCACCCCTCCACTTT. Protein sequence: CASVAGPYSPLHF.

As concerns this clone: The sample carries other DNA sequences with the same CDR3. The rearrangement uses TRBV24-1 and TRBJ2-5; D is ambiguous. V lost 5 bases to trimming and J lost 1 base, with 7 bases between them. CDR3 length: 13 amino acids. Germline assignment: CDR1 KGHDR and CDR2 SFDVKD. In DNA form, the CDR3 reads TGTGCCACCAGTGGCGGAAGCCAAGAGACCCAGTACTTC. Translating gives CATSGGSQETQYF.

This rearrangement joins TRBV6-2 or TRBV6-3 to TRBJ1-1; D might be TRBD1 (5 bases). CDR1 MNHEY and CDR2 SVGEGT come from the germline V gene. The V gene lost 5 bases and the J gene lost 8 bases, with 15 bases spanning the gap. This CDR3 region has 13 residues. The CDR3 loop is CASSTPNRLEAFF. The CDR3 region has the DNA TGTGCCAGCAGTACCCCTAACAGGCTAGAAGCTTTCTTT.

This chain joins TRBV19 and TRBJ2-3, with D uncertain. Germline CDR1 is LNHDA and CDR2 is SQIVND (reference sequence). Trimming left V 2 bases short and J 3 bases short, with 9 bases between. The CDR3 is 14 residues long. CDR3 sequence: CASSIKLGTDTQYF. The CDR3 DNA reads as TGTGCCAGTAGTATAAAGCTAGGGACAGATACGCAGTATTTT.

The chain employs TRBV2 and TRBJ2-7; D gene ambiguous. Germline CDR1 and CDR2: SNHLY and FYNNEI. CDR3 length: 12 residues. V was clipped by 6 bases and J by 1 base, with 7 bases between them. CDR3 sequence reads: CASRARSYEQYF. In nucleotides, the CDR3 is TGTGCCAGCAGGGCCCGATCCTACGAGCAGTACTTC.

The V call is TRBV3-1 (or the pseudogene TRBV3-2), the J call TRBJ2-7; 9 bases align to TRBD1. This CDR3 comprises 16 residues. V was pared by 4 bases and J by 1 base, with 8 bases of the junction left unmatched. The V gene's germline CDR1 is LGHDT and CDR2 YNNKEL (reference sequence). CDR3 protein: CASSPMDRGGSYEQYF. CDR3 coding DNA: TGTGCCAGCAGCCCCATGGACAGGGGAGGATCCTACGAGCAGTACTTC.

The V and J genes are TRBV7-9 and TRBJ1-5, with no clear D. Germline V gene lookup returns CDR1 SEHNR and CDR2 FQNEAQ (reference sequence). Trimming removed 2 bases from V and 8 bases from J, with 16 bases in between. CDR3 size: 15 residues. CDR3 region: CASSLRPFSPKPQHF. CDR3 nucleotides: TGTGCCAGCAGCTTAAGACCCTTTTCTCCAAAGCCCCAGCATTTT. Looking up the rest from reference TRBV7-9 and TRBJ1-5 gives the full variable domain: DTGVSQNPRHKITKRGQNVTFRCDPISEHNRLYWYRQTLGQGPEFLTYFQNEAQLEKSRLLSDRFSAERPKGSFSTLEIQRTEQGDSAMYLCASSLRPFSPKPQHFGDGTRLSIL.

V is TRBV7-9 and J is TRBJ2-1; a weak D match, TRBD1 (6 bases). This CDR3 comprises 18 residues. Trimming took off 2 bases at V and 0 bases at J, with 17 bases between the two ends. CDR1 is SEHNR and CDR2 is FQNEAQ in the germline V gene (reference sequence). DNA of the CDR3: TGTGCCAGCAGCTTAAGCAGGGGCGGACAGAGCTCCTACAATGAGCAGTTCTTC. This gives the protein CASSLSRGGQSSYNEQFF.

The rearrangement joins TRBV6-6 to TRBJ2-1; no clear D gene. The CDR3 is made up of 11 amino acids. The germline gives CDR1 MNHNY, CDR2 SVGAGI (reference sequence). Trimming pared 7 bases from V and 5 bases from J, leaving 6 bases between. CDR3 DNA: TGTGCCAGCAAAGCAGACAATGAGCAGTTCTTC. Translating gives CASKADNEQFF.

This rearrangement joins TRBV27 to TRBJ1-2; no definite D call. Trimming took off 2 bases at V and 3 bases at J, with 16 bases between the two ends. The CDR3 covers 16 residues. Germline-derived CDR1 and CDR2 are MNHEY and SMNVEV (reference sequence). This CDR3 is CASSLVAARHYYGYTF. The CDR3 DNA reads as TGTGCCAGCAGTTTAGTCGCAGCCAGACATTACTATGGCTACACCTTC.

Here the CDR3 DNA reads TGTGCCAGCAGGTTCGCTAGCGGGAACAGAGAGACCCAGTACTTC. Translated: CASRFASGNRETQYF. The chain joins TRBV2 to TRBJ2-5; the match to TRBD2 covers 9 bases. With V trimmed by 6 bases and J by 4 bases, 9 bases remained unmatched. The CDR3 consists of 15 residues. From germline, CDR1 is SNHLY and CDR2 FYNNEI.

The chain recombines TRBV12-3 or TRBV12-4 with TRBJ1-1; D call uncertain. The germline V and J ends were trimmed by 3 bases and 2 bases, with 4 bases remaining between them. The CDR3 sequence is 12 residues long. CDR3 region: CASSFGNTEAFF. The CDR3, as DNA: TGTGCCAGCAGTTTTGGAAACACTGAAGCTTTCTTT.

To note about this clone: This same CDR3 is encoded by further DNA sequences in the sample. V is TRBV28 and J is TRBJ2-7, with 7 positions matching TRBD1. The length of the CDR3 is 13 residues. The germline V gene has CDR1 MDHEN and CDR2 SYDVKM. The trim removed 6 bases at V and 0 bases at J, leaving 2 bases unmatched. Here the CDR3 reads CASRRQGSYEQYF. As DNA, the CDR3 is TGTGCCAGCAGACGACAGGGCTCCTACGAGCAGTACTTC.